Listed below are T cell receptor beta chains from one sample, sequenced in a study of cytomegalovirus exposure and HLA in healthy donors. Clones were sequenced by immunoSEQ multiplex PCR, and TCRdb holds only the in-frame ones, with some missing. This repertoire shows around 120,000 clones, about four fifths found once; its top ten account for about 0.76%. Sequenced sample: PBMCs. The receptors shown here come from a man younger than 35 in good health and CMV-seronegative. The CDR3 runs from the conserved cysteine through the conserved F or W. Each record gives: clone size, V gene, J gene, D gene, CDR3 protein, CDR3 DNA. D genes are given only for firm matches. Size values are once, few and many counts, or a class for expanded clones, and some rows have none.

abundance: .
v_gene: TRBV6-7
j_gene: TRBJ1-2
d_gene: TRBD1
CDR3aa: CASSYSHTGTDHGYTF
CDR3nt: TGTGCCAGCAGTTACTCACATACCGGGACAGACCATGGCTACACCTTC

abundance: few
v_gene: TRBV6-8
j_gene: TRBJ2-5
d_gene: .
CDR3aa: CASSYYKSRLGETQYF
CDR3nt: TGTGCCAGCAGTTACTATAAAAGTCGACTAGGAGAGACCCAGTACTTC

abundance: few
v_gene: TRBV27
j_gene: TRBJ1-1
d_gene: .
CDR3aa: CASSIRGNTEAFF
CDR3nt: TGTGCCAGCAGCATCAGGGGGAACACTGAAGCTTTCTTT

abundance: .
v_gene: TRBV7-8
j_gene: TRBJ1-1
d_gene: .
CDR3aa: CASSLIGRGNTEAFF
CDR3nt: TGTGCCAGCAGCTTAATAGGCAGGGGGAACACTGAAGCTTTCTTT

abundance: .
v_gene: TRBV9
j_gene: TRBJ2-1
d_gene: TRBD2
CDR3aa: CASSTRGGNVDGQFF
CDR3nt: TGTGCCAGCAGTACCCGGGGGGGTAATGTCGATGGGCAGTTCTTC

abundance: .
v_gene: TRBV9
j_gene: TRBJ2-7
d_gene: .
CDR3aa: CASSVVDRGDEQYF
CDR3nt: TGTGCCAGCAGCGTGGTCGACCGGGGAGACGAGCAGTACTTC

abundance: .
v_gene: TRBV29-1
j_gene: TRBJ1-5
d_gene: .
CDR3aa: CSVGTGSSNQPQHF
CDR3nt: TGCAGCGTTGGAACAGGGAGTAGCAATCAGCCCCAGCATTTT

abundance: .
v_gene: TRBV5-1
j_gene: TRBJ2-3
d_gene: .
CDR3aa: CASSQGDSTDTQYF
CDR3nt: TGCGCCAGCAGCCAGGGGGACTCCACAGATACGCAGTATTTT

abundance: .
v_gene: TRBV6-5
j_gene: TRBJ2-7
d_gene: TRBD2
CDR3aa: CASSYYPTSGPYGQYF
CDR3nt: TGTGCCAGCAGTTACTACCCGACTAGCGGCCCCTACGGGCAGTACTTC

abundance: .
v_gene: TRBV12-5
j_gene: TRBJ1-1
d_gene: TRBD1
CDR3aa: CASAGTANTEAFF
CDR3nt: TGTGCTAGTGCCGGGACAGCTAACACTGAAGCTTTCTTT

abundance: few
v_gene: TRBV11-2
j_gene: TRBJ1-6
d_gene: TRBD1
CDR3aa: CASSFSGTVNSPLHF
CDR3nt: TGTGCCAGCAGCTTTTCCGGGACAGTCAATTCACCCCTCCACTTT

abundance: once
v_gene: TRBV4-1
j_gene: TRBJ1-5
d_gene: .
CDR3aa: CASSRTWTEGNQPQHF
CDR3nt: TGCGCCAGCAGCCGAACTTGGACGGAGGGCAATCAGCCCCAGCATTTT

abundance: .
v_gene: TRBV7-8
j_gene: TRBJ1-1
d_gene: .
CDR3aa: CASSLSLDSLRATEAFF
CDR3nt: TGTGCCAGCAGCTTAAGCCTGGACAGTTTACGAGCCACTGAAGCTTTCTTT

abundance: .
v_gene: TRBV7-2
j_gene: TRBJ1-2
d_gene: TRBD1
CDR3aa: CASSLQGQGNGYTF
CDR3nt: TGTGCCAGCAGCTTACAGGGACAGGGGAATGGCTACACCTTC

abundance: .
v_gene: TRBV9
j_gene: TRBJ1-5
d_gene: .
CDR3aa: CASSVQGNSNQPQHF
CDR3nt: TGTGCCAGCAGCGTTCAGGGGAATAGCAATCAGCCCCAGCATTTT

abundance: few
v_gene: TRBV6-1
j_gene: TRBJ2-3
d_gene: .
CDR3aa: CASSLVGTDTQYF
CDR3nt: TGTGCCAGCAGCCTTGTAGGCACAGATACGCAGTATTTT

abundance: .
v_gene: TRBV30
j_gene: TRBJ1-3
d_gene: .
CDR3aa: CAWKGGRTGNTIYF
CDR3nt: TGTGCCTGGAAAGGCGGGCGGACTGGAAACACCATATATTTT

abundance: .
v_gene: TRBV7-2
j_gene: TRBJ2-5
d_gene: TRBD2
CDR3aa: CASQSSLAGGKETQYF
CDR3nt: TGTGCCAGCCAGAGCTCTCTAGCGGGGGGGAAAGAGACCCAGTACTTC

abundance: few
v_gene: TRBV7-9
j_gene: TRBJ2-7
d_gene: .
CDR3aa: CASSPKPYEQYF
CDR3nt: TGTGCCAGCAGCCCTAAGCCGTACGAGCAGTACTTC

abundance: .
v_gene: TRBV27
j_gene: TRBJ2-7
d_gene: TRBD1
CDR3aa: CASSADRDYEQYF
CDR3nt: TGTGCCAGCAGTGCCGACAGGGACTACGAGCAGTACTTC

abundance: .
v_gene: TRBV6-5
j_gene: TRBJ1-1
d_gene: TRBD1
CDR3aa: CASRVQGAMEAFF
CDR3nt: TGTGCCAGCAGGGTACAGGGGGCTATGGAAGCTTTCTTT

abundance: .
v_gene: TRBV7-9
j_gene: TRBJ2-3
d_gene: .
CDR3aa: CASSAGTLLTDTQYF
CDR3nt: TGTGCCAGCAGCGCAGGGACTCTACTCACAGATACGCAGTATTTT

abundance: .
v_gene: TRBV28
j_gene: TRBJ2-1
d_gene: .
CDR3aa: CASSLSRGVRYNEQFF
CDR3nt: TGTGCCAGCAGTTTATCGCGCGGGGTCCGCTACAATGAGCAGTTCTTC

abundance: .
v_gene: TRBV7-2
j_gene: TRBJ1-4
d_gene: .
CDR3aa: CASSLARQRNEKLFF
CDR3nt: TGTGCCAGCAGCTTAGCGCGACAACGTAATGAAAAACTGTTTTTT

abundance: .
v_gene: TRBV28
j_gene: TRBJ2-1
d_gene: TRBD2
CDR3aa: CASSLSRGGLHNEQFF
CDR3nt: TGTGCCAGCAGTTTAAGTCGGGGGGGGCTCCACAATGAGCAGTTCTTC

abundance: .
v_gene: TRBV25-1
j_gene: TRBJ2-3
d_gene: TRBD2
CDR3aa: CASSVSGTSVTQYF
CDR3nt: TGTGCCAGCAGTGTCTCCGGGACTAGCGTTACGCAGTATTTT

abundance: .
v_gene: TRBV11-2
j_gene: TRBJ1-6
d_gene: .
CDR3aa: CASSPGSTGQNSPLHF
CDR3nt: TGTGCCAGCAGCCCAGGGTCCACAGGTCAAAATTCACCCCTCCACTTT

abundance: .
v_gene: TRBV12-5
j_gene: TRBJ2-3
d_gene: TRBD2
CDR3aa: CASGPDLAGLTDTQYF
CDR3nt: TGTGCTAGTGGGCCGGACCTAGCGGGGTTGACAGATACGCAGTATTTT

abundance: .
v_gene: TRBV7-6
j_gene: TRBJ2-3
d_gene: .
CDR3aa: CASSAGVQTDTQYF
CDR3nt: TGTGCCAGCAGCGCAGGGGTACAGACAGATACGCAGTATTTT

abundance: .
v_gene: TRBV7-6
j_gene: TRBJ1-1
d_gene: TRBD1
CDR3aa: CASSTTPDRRNTEAFF
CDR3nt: TGTGCCAGCAGCACAACCCCGGACAGGAGAAACACTGAAGCTTTCTTT

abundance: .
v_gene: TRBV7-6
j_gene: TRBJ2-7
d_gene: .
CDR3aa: CASSTGYEQYF
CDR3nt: TGTGCCAGCAGCACAGGGTACGAGCAGTACTTC

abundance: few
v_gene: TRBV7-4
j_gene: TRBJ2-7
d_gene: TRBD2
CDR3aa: CASKHRGVAEQYF
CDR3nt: TGTGCCAGTAAGCACCGGGGGGTGGCCGAGCAGTACTTC

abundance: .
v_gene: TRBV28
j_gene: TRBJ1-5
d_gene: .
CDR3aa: CASRSLDQPQHF
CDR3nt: TGTGCCAGCAGGAGCTTGGATCAGCCCCAGCATTTT

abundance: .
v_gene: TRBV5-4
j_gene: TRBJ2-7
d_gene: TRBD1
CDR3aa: CASSLRQGGEQYF
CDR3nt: TGTGCCAGCAGCTTACGACAGGGGGGCGAGCAGTACTTC

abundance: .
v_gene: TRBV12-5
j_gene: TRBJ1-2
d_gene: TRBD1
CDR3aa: CASGLGTGGHGYTF
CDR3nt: TGTGCTAGTGGGTTGGGGACAGGGGGCCATGGCTACACCTTC

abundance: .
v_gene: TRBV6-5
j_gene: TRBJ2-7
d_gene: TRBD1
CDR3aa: CASTGGRGEQYF
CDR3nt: TGTGCCAGTACAGGGGGCAGGGGCGAGCAGTACTTC

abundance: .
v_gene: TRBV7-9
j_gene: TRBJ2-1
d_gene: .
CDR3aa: CASSSILNEQFF
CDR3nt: TGTGCCAGCAGCTCTATACTGAATGAGCAGTTCTTC

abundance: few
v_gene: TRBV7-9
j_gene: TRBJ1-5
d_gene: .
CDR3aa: CASSLVGLNQPQHF
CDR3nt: TGTGCCAGCAGCTTAGTGGGGCTTAATCAGCCCCAGCATTTT

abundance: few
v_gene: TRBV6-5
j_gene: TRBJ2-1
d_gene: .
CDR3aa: CASSYSRVYNEQFF
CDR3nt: TGTGCCAGCAGTTACTCGAGGGTCTACAATGAGCAGTTCTTC

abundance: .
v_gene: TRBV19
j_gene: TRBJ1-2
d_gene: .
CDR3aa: CASSRTAYGYTF
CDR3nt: TGTGCCAGTAGTAGGACAGCTTATGGCTACACCTTC

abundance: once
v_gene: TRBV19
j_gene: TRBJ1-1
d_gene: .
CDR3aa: CAGSLSGTKAFF
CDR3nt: TGTGCCGGTAGTCTTTCCGGGACTAAAGCTTTCTTT

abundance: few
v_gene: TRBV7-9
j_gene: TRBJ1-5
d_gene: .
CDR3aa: CASSLGQLSNQPQHF
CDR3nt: TGTGCCAGCAGCTTAGGGCAGTTAAGCAATCAGCCCCAGCATTTT

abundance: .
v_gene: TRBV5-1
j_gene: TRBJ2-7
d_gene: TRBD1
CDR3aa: CASSLQGESSYEQYF
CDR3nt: TGCGCCAGCAGCTTACAGGGGGAAAGCTCCTACGAGCAGTACTTC